This record concerns one T cell receptor (beta chain) sequence. The target antigen is unknown. The record originates from a study of OX40 agonist ivuxolimab in advanced cancers. Study details: Patients were infused with ivuxolimab every 2 weeks at 0.01 to 10 mg/kg. Hepatocellular carcinoma, melanoma, renal cell or head and neck cancer was diagnosed in the dose-escalation patients. Study findings and constraints: CD8+ T cells showed, on average, more clonal expansion than CD4+ cells.

Clones were sequenced by immunoSEQ multiplex PCR, and TCRdb holds only the in-frame ones, with some missing. The sample consists of about 40,000 clones, 70% to 90% of them appearing once. This TCR was sampled from an adult with an advanced solid tumor such as melanoma, head and neck, liver or kidney cancer. The material sequenced was CD4+ or CD8+ T cells sorted from blood, taken in a trial of the OX40 agonist ivuxolimab.

The chain's CDR3 is CASPTRLNTEAFF. The CDR3 DNA reads as TGTGCCAGCCCTACCCGGTTGAACACTGAAGCTTTCTTT. V is TRBV28 and J is TRBJ1-1; D is uncertain. The CDR3 sequence is 13 residues long. CDR1 is MDHEN, CDR2 SYDVKM, per germline. Deletions cut 8 bases from V and 0 bases from J, with 10 bases between.